The entry below describes one T cell receptor beta chain. Its specificity is unknown. Some clones are missing from TCRdb's copy, which holds only in-frame ones; the method was immunoSEQ multiplex PCR. Altogether some 25,000 clones were found in the sample, and no singletons occur. The sample originates from a study of T cell clonality in common variable immunodeficiency. Study results and limitations: Reportedly, TCR beta sequences from common variable immunodeficiency showed fewer deletions and N-nucleotide insertions.

All CVID subjects were on immunoglobulin replacement for at least one year. No CVID subject was ill or on immunomodulatory drugs when sampled. Each donor provided roughly 4.5 to 8.5 ml of heparinized whole blood. The sample comprised peripheral blood mononuclear cells. The clonotype comes from a human donor with common variable immunodeficiency.

The CDR3 sequence is CASSSHPGRRYEQYF. The covered CDR3 bases are TGTGCCAGCAGCTCCCATCCTGGGCGTCGTTACGAG. The chain joins TRBV7-2 to TRBJ2-7; D is ambiguous. The read is 3 residues too short to cover the CDR3 end, so that end is filled in from the germline J gene. Per the germline V gene, CDR1 is SGHTA and CDR2 is FQGNSA. V lost 4 bases and J 4 bases, leaving 17 bases between the germline ends. CDR3 length equals 15 residues.